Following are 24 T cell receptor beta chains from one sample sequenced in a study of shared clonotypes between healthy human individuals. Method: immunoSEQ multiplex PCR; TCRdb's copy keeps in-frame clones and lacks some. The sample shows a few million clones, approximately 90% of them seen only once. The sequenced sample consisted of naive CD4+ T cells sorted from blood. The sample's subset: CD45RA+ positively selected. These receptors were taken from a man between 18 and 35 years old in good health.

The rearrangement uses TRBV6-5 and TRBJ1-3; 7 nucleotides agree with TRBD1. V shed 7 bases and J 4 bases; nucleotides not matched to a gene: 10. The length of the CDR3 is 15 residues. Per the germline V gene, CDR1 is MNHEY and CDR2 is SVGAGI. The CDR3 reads CASKLHRGEGNTIYF. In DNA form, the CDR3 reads TGTGCCAGCAAACTTCACAGGGGTGAGGGAAACACCATATATTTT.

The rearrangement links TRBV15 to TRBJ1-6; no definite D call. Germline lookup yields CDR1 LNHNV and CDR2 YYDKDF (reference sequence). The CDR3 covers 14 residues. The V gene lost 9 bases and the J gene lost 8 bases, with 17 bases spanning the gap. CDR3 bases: TGTGCCACTAGGCGGACCAGGACCGATTCACCCCTCCACTTT. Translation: CATRRTRTDSPLHF.

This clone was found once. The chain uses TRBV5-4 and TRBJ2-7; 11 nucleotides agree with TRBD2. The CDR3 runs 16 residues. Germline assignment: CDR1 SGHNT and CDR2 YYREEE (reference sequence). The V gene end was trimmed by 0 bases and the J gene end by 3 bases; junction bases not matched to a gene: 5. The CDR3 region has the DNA TGTGCCAGCAGCTTGGGTGCACTAGCGGGAGACTACGAGCAGTACTTC. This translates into CASSLGALAGDYEQYF.

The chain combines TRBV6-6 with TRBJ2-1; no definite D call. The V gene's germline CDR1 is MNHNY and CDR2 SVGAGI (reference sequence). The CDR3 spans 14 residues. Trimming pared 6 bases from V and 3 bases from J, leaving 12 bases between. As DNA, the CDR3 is TGTGCCAGCAGGAGGACGGAAATCTACAATGAGCAGTTCTTC. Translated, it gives CASRRTEIYNEQFF.

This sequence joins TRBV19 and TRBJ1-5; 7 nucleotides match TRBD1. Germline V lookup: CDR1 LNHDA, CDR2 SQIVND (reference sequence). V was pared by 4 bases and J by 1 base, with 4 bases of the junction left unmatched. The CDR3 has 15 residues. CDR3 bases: TGTGCCAGTAGTACCCCGGACAGGAGCAATCAGCCCCAGCATTTT. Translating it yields CASSTPDRSNQPQHF.

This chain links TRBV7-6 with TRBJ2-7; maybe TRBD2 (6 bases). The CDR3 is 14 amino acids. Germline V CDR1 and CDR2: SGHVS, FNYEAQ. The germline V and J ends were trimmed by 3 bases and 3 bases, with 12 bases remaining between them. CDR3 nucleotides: TGTGCCAGCAGCTTGGATCTAGCGAGCTACGAGCAGTACTTC. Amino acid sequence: CASSLDLASYEQYF.

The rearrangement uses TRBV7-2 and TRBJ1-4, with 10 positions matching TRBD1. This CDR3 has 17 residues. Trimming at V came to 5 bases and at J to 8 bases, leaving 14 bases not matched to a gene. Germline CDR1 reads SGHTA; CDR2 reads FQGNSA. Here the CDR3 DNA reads TGTGCCAGCAGCACCCGGACAGGGGGGGGTAGTTTGGAAAAACTGTTTTTT. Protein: CASSTRTGGGSLEKLFF.

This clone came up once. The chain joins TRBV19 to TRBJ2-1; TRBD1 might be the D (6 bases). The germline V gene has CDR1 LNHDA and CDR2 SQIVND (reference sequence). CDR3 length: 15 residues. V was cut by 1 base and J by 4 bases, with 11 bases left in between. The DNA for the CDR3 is TGTGCCAGTAGTATAGTCGGGACAAAATACAATGAGCAGTTCTTC. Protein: CASSIVGTKYNEQFF.

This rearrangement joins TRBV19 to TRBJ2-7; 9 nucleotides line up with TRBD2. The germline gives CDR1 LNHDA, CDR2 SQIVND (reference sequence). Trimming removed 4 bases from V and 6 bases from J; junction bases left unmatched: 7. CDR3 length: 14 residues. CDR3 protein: CASSSFSGSGEQYF. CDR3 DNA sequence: TGTGCCAGTAGTAGCTTTAGCGGGAGCGGCGAGCAGTACTTC. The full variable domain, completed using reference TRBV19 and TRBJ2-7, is DGGITQSPKYLFRKEGQNVTLSCEQNLNHDAMYWYRQDPGQGLRLIYYSQIVNDFQKGDIAEGYSVSREKKESFPLTVTSAQKNPTAFYLCASSSFSGSGEQYFGPGTRLTVT.

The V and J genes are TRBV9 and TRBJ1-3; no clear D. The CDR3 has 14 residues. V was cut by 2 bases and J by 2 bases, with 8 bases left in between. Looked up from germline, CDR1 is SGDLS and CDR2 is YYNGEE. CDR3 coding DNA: TGTGCCAGCAGCGTTCAGACGGCTGGAAACACCATATATTTT. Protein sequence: CASSVQTAGNTIYF.

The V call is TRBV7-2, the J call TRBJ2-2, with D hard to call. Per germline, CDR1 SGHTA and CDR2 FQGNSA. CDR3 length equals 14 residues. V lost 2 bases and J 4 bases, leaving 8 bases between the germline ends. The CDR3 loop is CASSLSWGTGELFF. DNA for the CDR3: TGTGCCAGCAGCTTAAGCTGGGGCACCGGGGAGCTGTTTTTT.

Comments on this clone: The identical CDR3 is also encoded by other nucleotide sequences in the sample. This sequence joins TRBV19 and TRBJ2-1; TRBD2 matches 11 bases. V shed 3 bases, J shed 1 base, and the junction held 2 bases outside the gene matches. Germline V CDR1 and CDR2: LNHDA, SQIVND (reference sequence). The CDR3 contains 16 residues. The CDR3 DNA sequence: TGTGCCAGTAGTATCGGGACTAGCGGTTCCTACAATGAGCAGTTCTTC. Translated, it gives CASSIGTSGSYNEQFF.

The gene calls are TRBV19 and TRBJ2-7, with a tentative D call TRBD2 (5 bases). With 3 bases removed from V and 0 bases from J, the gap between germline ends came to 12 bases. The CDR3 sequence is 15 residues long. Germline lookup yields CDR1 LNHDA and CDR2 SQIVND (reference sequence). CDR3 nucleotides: TGTGCCAGTAGTATCGCTAGCAGTTACTCCTACGAGCAGTACTTC. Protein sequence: CASSIASSYSYEQYF. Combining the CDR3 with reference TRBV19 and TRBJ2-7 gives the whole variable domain DGGITQSPKYLFRKEGQNVTLSCEQNLNHDAMYWYRQDPGQGLRLIYYSQIVNDFQKGDIAEGYSVSREKKESFPLTVTSAQKNPTAFYLCASSIASSYSYEQYFGPGTRLTVT.

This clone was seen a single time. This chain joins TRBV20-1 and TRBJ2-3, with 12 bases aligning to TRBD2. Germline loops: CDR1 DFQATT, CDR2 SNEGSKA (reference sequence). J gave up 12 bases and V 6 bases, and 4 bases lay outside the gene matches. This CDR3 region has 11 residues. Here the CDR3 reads CSAMTSGSQYF. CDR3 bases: TGCAGTGCCATGACTAGCGGGAGTCAGTATTTT.

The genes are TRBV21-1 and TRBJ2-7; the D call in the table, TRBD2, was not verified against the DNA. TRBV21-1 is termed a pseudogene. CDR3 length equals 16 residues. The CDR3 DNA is TGTGCCAGCAGCATCAATCTAGCGGGTGCTACCTACGAGCAGTACTTC. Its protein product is CASSINLAGATYEQYF.

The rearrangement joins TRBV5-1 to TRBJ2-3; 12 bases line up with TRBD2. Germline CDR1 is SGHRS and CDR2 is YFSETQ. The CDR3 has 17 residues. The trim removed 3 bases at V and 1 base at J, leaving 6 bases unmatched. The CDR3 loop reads CASSWEASGRGTDTQYF. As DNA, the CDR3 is TGCGCCAGCAGCTGGGAGGCTAGCGGGAGGGGCACAGATACGCAGTATTTT.

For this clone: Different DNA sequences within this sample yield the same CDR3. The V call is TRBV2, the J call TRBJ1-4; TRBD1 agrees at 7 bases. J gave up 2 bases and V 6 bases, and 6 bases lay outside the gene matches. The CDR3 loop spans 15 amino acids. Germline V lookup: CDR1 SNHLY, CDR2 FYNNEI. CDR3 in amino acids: CASRRQGGTNEKLFF. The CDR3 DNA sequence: TGTGCCAGCAGGAGACAGGGTGGGACTAATGAAAAACTGTTTTTT.

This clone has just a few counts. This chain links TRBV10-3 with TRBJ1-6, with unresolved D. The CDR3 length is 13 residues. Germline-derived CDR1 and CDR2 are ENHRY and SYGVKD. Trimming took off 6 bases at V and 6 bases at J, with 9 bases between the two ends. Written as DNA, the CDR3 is TGTGCCATCAGAGGGCTGGGTAATTCACCCCTCCACTTT. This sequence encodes CAIRGLGNSPLHF.

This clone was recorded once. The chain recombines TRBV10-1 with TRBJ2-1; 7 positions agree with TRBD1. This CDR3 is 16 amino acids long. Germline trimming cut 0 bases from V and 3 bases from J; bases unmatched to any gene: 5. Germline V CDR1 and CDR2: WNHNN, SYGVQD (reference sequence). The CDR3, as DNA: TGCGCCAGCAGTGAGTCCTCGGGACAGTACTACAATGAGCAGTTCTTC. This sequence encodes CASSESSGQYYNEQFF.

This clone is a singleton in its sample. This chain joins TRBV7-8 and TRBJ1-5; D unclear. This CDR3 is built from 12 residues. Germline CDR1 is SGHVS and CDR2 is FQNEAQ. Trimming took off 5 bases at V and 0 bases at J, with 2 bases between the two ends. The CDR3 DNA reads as TGTGCCAGCAGCATTAGCAATCAGCCCCAGCATTTT. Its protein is CASSISNQPQHF.

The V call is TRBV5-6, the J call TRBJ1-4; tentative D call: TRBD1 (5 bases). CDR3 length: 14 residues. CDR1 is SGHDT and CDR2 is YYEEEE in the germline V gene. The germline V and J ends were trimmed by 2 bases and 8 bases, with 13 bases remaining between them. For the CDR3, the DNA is TGTGCCAGCAGCTTCACACAGGAGAGGGAAAAACTGTTTTTT. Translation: CASSFTQEREKLFF.

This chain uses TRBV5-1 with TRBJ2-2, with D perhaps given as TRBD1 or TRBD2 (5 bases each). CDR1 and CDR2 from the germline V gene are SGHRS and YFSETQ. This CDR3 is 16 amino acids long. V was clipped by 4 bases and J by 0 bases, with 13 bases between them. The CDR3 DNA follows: TGCGCCAGCAGCCCTCGGGGCAGTTCGAACACCGGGGAGCTGTTTTTT. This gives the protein CASSPRGSSNTGELFF.

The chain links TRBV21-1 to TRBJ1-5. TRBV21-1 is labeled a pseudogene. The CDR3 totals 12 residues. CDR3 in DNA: TGTGCCAGCAGCAGCGGGGAACAGCCCCAGCATTTT. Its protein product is CASSSGEQPQHF.

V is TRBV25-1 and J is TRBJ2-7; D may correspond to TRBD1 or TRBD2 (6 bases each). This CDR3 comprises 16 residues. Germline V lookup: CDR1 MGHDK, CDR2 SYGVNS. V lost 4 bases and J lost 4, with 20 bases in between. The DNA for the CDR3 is TGTGCCAGCAGTGCCAGATCCGGGGGCCCTGGATACGAGCAGTACTTC. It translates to CASSARSGGPGYEQYF.